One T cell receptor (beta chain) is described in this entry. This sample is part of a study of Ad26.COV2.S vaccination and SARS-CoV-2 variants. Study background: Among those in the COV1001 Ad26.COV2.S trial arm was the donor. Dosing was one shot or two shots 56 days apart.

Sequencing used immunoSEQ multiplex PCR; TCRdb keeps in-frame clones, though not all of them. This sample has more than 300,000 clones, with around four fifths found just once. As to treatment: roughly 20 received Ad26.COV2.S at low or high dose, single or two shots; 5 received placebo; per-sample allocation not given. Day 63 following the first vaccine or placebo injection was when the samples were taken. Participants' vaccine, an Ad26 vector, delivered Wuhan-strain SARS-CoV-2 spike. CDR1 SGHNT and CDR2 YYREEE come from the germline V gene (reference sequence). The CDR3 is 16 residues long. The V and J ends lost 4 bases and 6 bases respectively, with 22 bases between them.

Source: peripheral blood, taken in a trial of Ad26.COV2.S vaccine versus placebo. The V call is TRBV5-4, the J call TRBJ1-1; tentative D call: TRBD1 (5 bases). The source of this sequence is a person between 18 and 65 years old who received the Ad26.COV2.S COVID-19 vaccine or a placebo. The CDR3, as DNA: TGTGCCAGCAGCGGCGGGACCGCGCGCCTAGGCGCTGAAGCTTTCTTT. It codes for CASSGGTARLGAEAFF.